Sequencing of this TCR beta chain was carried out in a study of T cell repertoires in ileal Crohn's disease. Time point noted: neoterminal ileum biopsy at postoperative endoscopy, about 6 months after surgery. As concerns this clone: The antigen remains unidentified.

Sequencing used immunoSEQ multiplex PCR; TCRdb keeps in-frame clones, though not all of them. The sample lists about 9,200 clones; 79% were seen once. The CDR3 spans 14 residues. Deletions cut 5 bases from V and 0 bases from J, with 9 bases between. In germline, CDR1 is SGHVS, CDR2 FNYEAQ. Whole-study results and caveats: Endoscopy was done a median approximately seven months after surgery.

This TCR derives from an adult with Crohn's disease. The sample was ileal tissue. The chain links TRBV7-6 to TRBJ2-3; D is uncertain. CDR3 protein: CASSPRSSTDTQYF. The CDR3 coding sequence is TGTGCCAGCAGCCCGCGATCCAGCACAGATACGCAGTATTTT.